These 18 T cell receptor beta chains were all obtained from the same sample, sequenced in a study of beta chain features in type 1 diabetes. Expressed TCRB transcripts were sequenced after all isolated RNA was converted to cDNA. Measured with immunoSEQ multiplex PCR; TCRdb has only the in-frame clones, and not every one. The sample comprises under 500,000 clones, 30% of which are singletons, and about 0.065% rests with the top ten. The sequenced sample consisted of naive CD4+ T cells from blood. All receptors derive from a man between 18 and 29 years old in good health.

The V call is TRBV27, the J call TRBJ2-1; the match to TRBD2 covers 11 bases. With 5 bases clipped from V and 3 bases from J, the junction kept 12 bases outside the gene matches. The germline gives CDR1 MNHEY, CDR2 SMNVEV (reference sequence). The CDR3 loop spans 18 amino acids. The CDR3 region is CASSPTPLAGGFYNEQFF. Here the CDR3 DNA reads TGTGCCAGCAGTCCTACCCCCCTAGCGGGAGGATTCTACAATGAGCAGTTCTTC.

This clone was counted between two and nine times. This chain uses TRBV5-8 with TRBJ2-7; TRBD2 aligns across 7 bases. The germline CDR1 and CDR2 sequences are SGHTS and YDEGEE. This CDR3 has 14 residues. Germline trimming cut 2 bases from V and 2 bases from J; bases unmatched to any gene: 4. The CDR3 protein is CASSFQRGTYEQYF. CDR3 DNA: TGTGCCAGCAGCTTTCAGCGGGGTACCTACGAGCAGTACTTC.

This clone has more than one count but fewer than ten. The gene calls are TRBV29-1 and TRBJ2-7, with D possibly being TRBD1 (6 bases). Trimming left V 4 bases short and J 2 bases short, with 6 bases between. The CDR3 runs to 11 residues. Per the germline V gene, CDR1 is SQVTM and CDR2 is ANQGSEA. CDR3 sequence: CSVGGPYEQYF. CDR3 nucleotides: TGCAGCGTTGGGGGGCCCTACGAGCAGTACTTC.

This clone turned up a few times. The chain is built from TRBV29-1 and TRBJ2-7; perhaps TRBD1 as D (5 bases). From germline, CDR1 is SQVTM and CDR2 ANQGSEA. Trimming left V 4 bases short and J 0 bases short, with 10 bases between. The CDR3 spans 13 residues. CDR3 DNA sequence: TGCAGCGTTGCCAGGGATACCTCCTACGAGCAGTACTTC. Encoded protein: CSVARDTSYEQYF.

The V call is TRBV27, the J call TRBJ2-7; D may match TRBD1 or TRBD2 (5 bases each). CDR3 length equals 16 residues. Germline V gives CDR1 MNHEY, CDR2 SMNVEV (reference sequence). V lost 7 bases, J lost 6 bases, and 25 bases lay in between. CDR3 amino acids: CASTTFGRDGDLEQYF. The CDR3 DNA reads as TGTGCCAGCACCACGTTCGGCAGGGATGGGGACCTCGAGCAGTACTTC.

The chain combines TRBV6-5 with TRBJ2-5; D is uncertain. With 2 bases removed from V and 1 base from J, the gap between germline ends came to 11 bases. CDR1 and CDR2 from the germline V gene are MNHEY and SVGAGI. The CDR3 loop spans 15 amino acids. The DNA for the CDR3 is TGTGCCAGCAGTTACGATATCACCGCCCAAGAGACCCAGTACTTC. It is translated as CASSYDITAQETQYF.

The table lists this clone with a few counts. This sequence joins TRBV28 and TRBJ2-1, with D uncertain. The V gene lost 8 bases and the J gene lost 6 bases, with 14 bases spanning the gap. The germline CDR1 and CDR2 sequences are MDHEN and SYDVKM. This CDR3 region has 13 residues. CDR3 loop: CASSQSSINEQFF. In DNA form, the CDR3 reads TGTGCCAGCTCCCAGTCTAGTATCAATGAGCAGTTCTTC.

In this sample, this clone turned up a few times. For the CDR3, the DNA is TGTGCCAGCAGTGGCCGGGGCCCAGAGACCCAGTACTTC. As protein: CASSGRGPETQYF. J is TRBJ2-5 and V is TRBV2; D assignment may be TRBD1 or TRBD2 (5 bases each). The CDR3 is made up of 13 amino acids. V was shortened by 4 bases and J by 4 bases, with 10 bases between the two germline ends. Germline assignment: CDR1 SNHLY and CDR2 FYNNEI.

This chain links TRBV29-1 with TRBJ2-4; 7 bases align to TRBD1. Trimming at V came to 4 bases and at J to 3 bases, leaving 6 bases not matched to a gene. This CDR3 comprises 14 residues. Germline V gives CDR1 SQVTM, CDR2 ANQGSEA. The CDR3 is CSVGGGVGKNIQYF. The CDR3 nucleotides are TGCAGCGTTGGAGGGGGCGTCGGCAAAAACATTCAGTACTTC.

The sample holds a few counts of this clone. J is TRBJ2-3 and V is TRBV30; 7 bases map to TRBD2. CDR3 size: 14 residues. The germline CDR1 and CDR2 sequences are GTSNPN and SVGIG (reference sequence). V shed 0 bases and J 7 bases; nucleotides not matched to a gene: 7. The CDR3 here is CAWSVGGSGNTQYF. As DNA, the CDR3 is TGTGCCTGGAGTGTCGGCGGGAGCGGGAATACGCAGTATTTT.

The chain carries TRBV15 and TRBJ2-3; 13 nucleotides agree with TRBD2. The CDR3 totals 17 residues. Looked up from germline, CDR1 is LNHNV and CDR2 is YYDKDF (reference sequence). V dropped 5 bases and J dropped 6; count of bases not matched to a gene: 11. The CDR3 here is CATSSRTSGSGMDTQYF. In DNA, the CDR3 is TGTGCCACCAGCTCACGGACTAGCGGGAGCGGTATGGATACGCAGTATTTT.

Only a few counts were recorded for this clone. The chain employs TRBV5-1 and TRBJ2-7; 8 bases agree with TRBD1. Germline V lookup: CDR1 SGHRS, CDR2 YFSETQ. The CDR3 spans 15 residues. J lost 6 bases, V lost 0 bases, and 8 bases had no gene match. The CDR3 DNA reads TGCGCCAGCAGCTTGGGAAGTGACAGGGGAGTCGAGCAGTACTTC. Its translation: CASSLGSDRGVEQYF.

The V call is TRBV29-1, the J call TRBJ2-1; D assignment may be TRBD1 or TRBD2 (5 bases each). V lost 7 bases and J 8 bases, leaving 9 bases between the germline ends. This CDR3 has 10 residues. Germline V lookup: CDR1 SQVTM, CDR2 ANQGSEA. CDR3 amino acids: CSGGSYEQFF. The CDR3 region has the DNA TGCAGCGGGGGGAGCTATGAGCAGTTCTTC.

The gene calls are TRBV19 and TRBJ2-7; D uncertain. The CDR3 is 12 amino acids. V was pared by 5 bases and J by 6 bases, with 11 bases between. Germline V gene data show CDR1 as LNHDA and CDR2 as SQIVND (reference sequence). For the CDR3, the DNA is TGTGCCAGTAGTGTCTCTTGGGGCGAGCAGTACTTC. It codes for CASSVSWGEQYF. The full variable domain, in which reference TRBV19 and TRBJ2-7 provide the parts outside the CDR3, is DGGITQSPKYLFRKEGQNVTLSCEQNLNHDAMYWYRQDPGQGLRLIYYSQIVNDFQKGDIAEGYSVSREKKESFPLTVTSAQKNPTAFYLCASSVSWGEQYFGPGTRLTVT.

The V call is TRBV6-1, the J call TRBJ2-7, with D possibly called TRBD1 or TRBD2 (5 bases each). The CDR3 length is 15 residues. The germline gives CDR1 MNHNS, CDR2 SASEGT. The V and J ends lost 7 bases and 3 bases respectively, with 19 bases between them. Here the CDR3 DNA reads TGTGCCAGCACCTACCCCCCGGGACCTGGCTACGAGCAGTACTTC. Translated, it gives CASTYPPGPGYEQYF.

As to this clone: Other DNA sequences within the sample encode an identical CDR3. The V gene is TRBV29-1, the J gene TRBJ2-5, with D perhaps matching TRBD1 (5 bases). The CDR3 runs 13 residues. Germline V gene data show CDR1 as SQVTM and CDR2 as ANQGSEA. Trimming pared 4 bases from V and 1 base from J, leaving 10 bases between. The chain's CDR3 is CSVGGRLQETQYF. For the CDR3, the DNA is TGCAGCGTTGGGGGCAGGCTCCAAGAGACCCAGTACTTC.

The chain joins TRBV4-3 to TRBJ2-7; weak D call: TRBD2 (5 bases). Looked up from germline, CDR1 is LGHNA and CDR2 is YSLEER. Between the trimmed V and J ends, which lost 6 bases and 0 bases, there was a span of 12 bases. The CDR3 spans 14 residues. In nucleotides, the CDR3 is TGCGCCAGCAGAATGTCAGGAGGCTCCTACGAGCAGTACTTC. Translation: CASRMSGGSYEQYF.

This clone turned up a few times. As DNA, the CDR3 is TGTGCCTGGAACTCCAATGCTGAGCAGTTCTTC. Translating it yields CAWNSNAEQFF. The chain is built from TRBV30 and TRBJ2-1; D uncertain. Germline assignment: CDR1 GTSNPN and CDR2 SVGIG (reference sequence). V lost 4 bases and J 9 bases, leaving 10 bases between the germline ends. There are 11 residues in the CDR3.